This T cell receptor (beta chain) emerged from a study of cytomegalovirus exposure and HLA in healthy donors. Germline-derived CDR1 and CDR2 are LGHNA and YNFKEQ. The CDR3 sequence is 16 residues long. J was trimmed by 4 bases and V by 2 bases; bases with no gene match: 7. The primer mix had 60 Vbeta and 13 Jbeta primers. Methods used by the authors: Later analysis identified 88 million or so unique TCR beta chains, roughly 11 million shared. Sequenced by immunoSEQ multiplex PCR; TCRdb stores in-frame clones only, minus some. Clone size and the V and J calls come from that table; the DNA yielded D and trimming. In the table there are about 120,000 clones, around 80% of which are singletons.

The receptor's source is a man between 25 and 39 years old in good health and CMV-seropositive. This rearrangement joins TRBV4-2 to TRBJ2-3, with 9 bases identical to TRBD2. Specimen: PBMCs. In DNA, the CDR3 is TGTGCCAGCAGCCAAATAGCGGGGGCGCTGGCAGATACGCAGTATTTT. This sequence encodes CASSQIAGALADTQYF.